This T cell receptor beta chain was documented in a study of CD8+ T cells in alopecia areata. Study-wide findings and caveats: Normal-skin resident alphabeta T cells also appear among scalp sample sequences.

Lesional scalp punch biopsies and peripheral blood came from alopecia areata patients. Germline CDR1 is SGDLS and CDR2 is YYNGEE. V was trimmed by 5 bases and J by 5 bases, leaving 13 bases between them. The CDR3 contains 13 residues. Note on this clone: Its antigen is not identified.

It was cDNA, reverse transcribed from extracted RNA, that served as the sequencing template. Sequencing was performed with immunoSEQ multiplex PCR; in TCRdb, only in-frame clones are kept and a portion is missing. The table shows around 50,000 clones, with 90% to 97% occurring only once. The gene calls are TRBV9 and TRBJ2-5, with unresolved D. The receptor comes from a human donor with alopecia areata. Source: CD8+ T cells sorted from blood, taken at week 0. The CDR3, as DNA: TGTGCCAGCAGTCCGGAGTTGGTGGAGACCCAGTACTTC. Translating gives CASSPELVETQYF.